The 24 T cell receptor beta chains listed next were all sequenced from one sample in a study of T cells in Graves' hyperthyroidism and ophthalmopathy. RNA transcripts served as the template for amplifying TCR beta CDR3 regions. The HTBI primer set was used in a first-round RT-PCR of the TCR CDR3. In TCRdb, the multiplex PCR reads were re-called with MiXCR into one record per CDR3 protein. Of hundreds of thousands of distinct CDR3 sequences listed, about 15% are singletons. The sequenced sample was blood. The receptors shown here come from an older woman with Graves' ophthalmopathy.

This clonotype was detected a few times. The chain couples TRBV27 to TRBJ2-2, with 8 bases lining up with TRBD2. The junction had 10 bases not matched to a gene; V was cut back by 6 bases and J by 7 bases. This CDR3 spans 15 amino acids. Germline V CDR1 and CDR2: MNHEY, SMNVEV (reference sequence). CDR3 protein: CASRRLATNGGELFF. The DNA of the CDR3 is TGTGCCAGCAGGAGACTAGCGACTAACGGCGGGGAGCTGTTTTTT.

The chain joins TRBV7-2 to TRBJ1-2, with D tentatively TRBD1 (6 bases). Germline V gene data show CDR1 as SGHTA and CDR2 as FQGNSA. The CDR3 loop spans 15 amino acids. Between the trimmed V and J ends, which lost 2 bases and 8 bases, there was a span of 18 bases. The CDR3 region has the DNA TGTGCCAGCAGCTTACAGGGGTTTGTAGTGAGCGGCTACACCTTC. It yields the protein CASSLQGFVVSGYTF.

This clonotype showed up many times. The chain combines TRBV27 with TRBJ2-1; D may be TRBD2 (5 bases). This CDR3 is built from 14 residues. The germline V and J ends were trimmed by 11 bases and 3 bases, with 17 bases remaining between them. In germline, CDR1 is MNHEY, CDR2 SMNVEV (reference sequence). The CDR3 bases are TGTGCCGCGGGCTTGTCAGGTCACTACAATGAGCAGTTCTTC. Protein: CAAGLSGHYNEQFF.

This clonotype showed up many times. V and J are TRBV2 and TRBJ1-2, with D perhaps matching TRBD1 (5 bases). Trimming left V 4 bases short and J 8 bases short, with 14 bases between. The CDR3 is made up of 13 amino acids. Germline CDR1 and CDR2: SNHLY and FYNNEI. The chain's CDR3 is CASSGQGREGYTF. The CDR3 coding sequence is TGTGCCAGCAGTGGGCAGGGTAGGGAAGGCTACACCTTC.

The sample holds a few counts of this clonotype. The chain uses TRBV7-9 and TRBJ2-1, with unresolved D. Per germline, CDR1 SEHNR and CDR2 FQNEAQ (reference sequence). The CDR3 is 14 amino acids. Trimming removed 1 base from V and 3 bases from J, with 7 bases in between. The chain's CDR3 is CASSLDGDYNEQFF. The CDR3 DNA sequence: TGTGCCAGCAGCTTAGATGGGGACTACAATGAGCAGTTCTTC. The whole variable domain, filled in from reference TRBV7-9 and TRBJ2-1, reads DTGVSQNPRHKITKRGQNVTFRCDPISEHNRLYWYRQTLGQGPEFLTYFQNEAQLEKSRLLSDRFSAERPKGSFSTLEIQRTEQGDSAMYLCASSLDGDYNEQFFGPGTRLTVL.

V is TRBV9 and J is TRBJ2-3, with 9 bases matching TRBD2. The CDR3 totals 16 residues. The V segment lost 4 bases and the J segment 2 bases; nucleotides outside the gene matches: 8. Germline CDR1 reads SGDLS; CDR2 reads YYNGEE. The chain's CDR3 is CASSLQTSGYTDTQYF. Written as DNA, the CDR3 is TGTGCCAGCAGCTTACAGACTAGCGGTTACACAGATACGCAGTATTTT.

This clonotype was seen only a few times. This chain joins TRBV18 and TRBJ1-5; 9 bases are a match to TRBD1. The CDR3 totals 15 residues. J gave up 4 bases and V 2 bases, and 3 bases lay outside the gene matches. The V gene's germline CDR1 is KGHSH and CDR2 LQKENI. CDR3 in DNA: TGTGCCAGCTCACCAGGACAGGGGAGGAATCAGCCCCAGCATTTT. It is translated as CASSPGQGRNQPQHF.

This clonotype was counted ten times or more. The J gene is TRBJ2-7, the V gene TRBV30, with D perhaps matching TRBD1 (6 bases). Germline values: CDR1 GTSNPN, CDR2 SVGIG (reference sequence). This CDR3 comprises 13 residues. Trimming stripped 2 bases from V and 7 bases from J, with 15 bases between. CDR3 loop: CAWSRGTMGEQYF. The DNA of the CDR3 is TGTGCCTGGAGTAGGGGGACAATGGGAGAGCAGTACTTC.

The chain uses TRBV20-1 and TRBJ1-4; D unresolved. CDR1 and CDR2 (germline): DFQATT, SNEGSKA (reference sequence). Trimming shortened V by 1 base and J by 7 bases, and 10 bases separated the two germline ends. The CDR3 runs to 13 residues. The CDR3 region has the DNA TGCAGTGCTAGAGCACCTACCCGTGAAAAACTGTTTTTT. This codes for CSARAPTREKLFF.

As to this clonotype: A much more abundant neighbour one base away suggests this may be a read error. The chain employs TRBV5-1 and TRBJ2-3; possibly TRBD1 or TRBD2 for D (5 bases each). This CDR3 is built from 14 residues. The V gene lost 10 bases and the J gene lost 1 base, with 16 bases spanning the gap. CDR1 is SGHRS and CDR2 is YFSETQ in the germline V gene. The CDR3 region has the DNA TGCGCCGGCAAATCCTTGGGGGGCACAGATACGCAGTATTTT. Translating it yields CAGKSLGGTDTQYF.

The chain employs TRBV9 and TRBJ1-4; D uncertain. Between the trimmed V and J ends, which lost 4 bases and 6 bases, there was a span of 16 bases. There are 15 residues in the CDR3. Germline V CDR1 and CDR2: SGDLS, YYNGEE. The CDR3 protein is CASSPQGREYEKLFF. The CDR3 DNA follows: TGTGCCAGCAGCCCCCAAGGACGGGAATATGAAAAACTGTTTTTT. The variable domain in full, with the rest retrieved from reference TRBV9 and TRBJ1-4, is DSGVTQTPKHLITATGQRVTLRCSPRSGDLSVYWYQQSLDQGLQFLIQYYNGEERAKGNILERFSAQQFPDLHSELNLSSLELGDSALYFCASSPQGREYEKLFFGSGTQLSVL.

This clonotype has at least ten counts. The CDR3 DNA is TGTGCCAGCAGCGACGGACCGGGCTATGGCTACACCTTC. It encodes CASSDGPGYGYTF. This chain joins TRBV7-2 and TRBJ1-2, with D uncertain. The CDR3 consists of 13 residues. The V end lost 5 bases, the J end lost 4 bases, and 11 bases lay between the germline ends. Germline values: CDR1 SGHTA, CDR2 FQGNSA. The full variable domain, rest sourced from reference TRBV7-2 and TRBJ1-2, is GAGVSQSPSNKVTEKGKDVELRCDPISGHTALYWYRQSLGQGLEFLIYFQGNSAPDKSGLPSDRFSAERTGGSVSTLTIQRTQQEDSAVYLCASSDGPGYGYTFGSGTRLTVV.

This clonotype has just a few counts. The chain carries TRBV4-3 and TRBJ2-1; 7 bases match TRBD2. Germline values: CDR1 LGHNA, CDR2 YSLEER. The CDR3 consists of 18 residues. With V trimmed by 2 bases and J by 0 bases, 10 bases remained unmatched. CDR3 nucleotide sequence: TGCGCCAGCAGCCAATTTGACCCCGGGACTACCTCCTACAATGAGCAGTTCTTC. Translation: CASSQFDPGTTSYNEQFF.

The chain joins TRBV28 to TRBJ2-7, with 10 bases aligning to TRBD2. CDR3 length: 15 amino acids. Germline V gene sequence: CDR1 MDHEN, CDR2 SYDVKM. Trimming took 5 bases from V and 4 from J; bases not matched to a gene: 8. The CDR3 sequence is CASSTIAGGLYEQYF. CDR3 in DNA: TGTGCCAGCAGTACCATAGCGGGAGGCTTATACGAGCAGTACTTC.

This clonotype was seen more than once but under ten times. The V call is TRBV20-1, the J call TRBJ2-3, with 9 bases identical to TRBD2. J was trimmed by 4 bases and V by 3 bases; bases with no gene match: 5. Looked up from germline, CDR1 is DFQATT and CDR2 is SNEGSKA (reference sequence). CDR3 length: 14 residues. The CDR3 region is CSARRGGGADTQYF. CDR3 bases: TGCAGTGCTAGGCGGGGGGGCGGGGCAGATACGCAGTATTTT.

This clonotype was recorded many times. This chain joins TRBV6-1 and TRBJ2-7; D possibly matches TRBD1 or TRBD2 (5 bases each). V shed 6 bases and J shed 5 bases, with 20 bases lying between them. The CDR3 has 15 residues. Germline values: CDR1 MNHNS, CDR2 SASEGT. The CDR3 DNA sequence: TGTGCCAGCAGACCCCCCGGATGGGGGTCCCACGAGCAGTACTTC. Encoded protein: CASRPPGWGSHEQYF.

V is TRBV9 and J is TRBJ2-7, with D hard to call. Trimming removed 0 bases at V and 6 bases at J, with 10 bases between. CDR3 size: 13 residues. CDR1 is SGDLS and CDR2 is YYNGEE in the germline V gene. The CDR3 loop reads CASSVELGPEQYF. The CDR3 DNA follows: TGTGCCAGCAGCGTAGAGCTAGGACCCGAGCAGTACTTC.

This clonotype was detected ten times or more. The rearrangement uses TRBV7-9 and TRBJ2-5, with D uncertain. CDR1 is SEHNR and CDR2 is FQNEAQ in the germline V gene (reference sequence). The length of the CDR3 is 11 residues. Trimming pared 8 bases from V and 5 bases from J, leaving 9 bases between. The CDR3 loop reads CASRRVETQYF. The CDR3 bases are TGTGCCAGCCGGCGAGTGGAGACCCAGTACTTC.

This clonotype was seen at least ten times. The V call is TRBV24-1, the J call TRBJ2-2; a weak D match, TRBD1 (6 bases). The CDR3 is 14 amino acids. V gave up 4 bases and J gave up 7 bases, with 12 bases separating them. The germline V gene encodes CDR1 KGHDR and CDR2 SFDVKD. The CDR3 reads CATSDPGTIGELFF. In DNA form, the CDR3 reads TGTGCCACCAGTGACCCCGGGACAATCGGGGAGCTGTTTTTT.

This clonotype has more than one count but fewer than ten. The rearrangement links TRBV5-1 to TRBJ2-2; a possible D gene is TRBD2 (5 bases). The CDR3 totals 15 residues. The germline V and J ends were trimmed by 4 bases and 1 base, with 11 bases remaining between them. CDR1 is SGHRS and CDR2 is YFSETQ in the germline V gene. In DNA, the CDR3 is TGCGCCAGCAGCGGAACTAGTCGGAACACCGGGGAGCTGTTTTTT. Its protein is CASSGTSRNTGELFF.

This clonotype occurred a few times. V usage is TRBV6-9 and J usage is TRBJ2-5, with TRBD2 matching 8 bases. The germline V gene encodes CDR1 MNHGY and CDR2 SVAAGI. CDR3 length equals 14 residues. V trimming: 3 bases; J trimming: 9 bases; junction bases outside the gene matches: 9. As DNA, the CDR3 is TGTGCCAGCAGTTACAACCCCGGGGGGGAGGCCCAGTACTTC. Protein: CASSYNPGGEAQYF.

This clonotype was observed a handful of times. The CDR3 loop reads CASSFVYEQYF. Written as DNA, the CDR3 is TGTGCCAGCAGTTTCGTCTACGAGCAGTACTTC. V gene TRBV6-2 or TRBV6-3 combines with J gene TRBJ2-7; no reliable D call. Germline lookup yields CDR1 MNHEY and CDR2 SVGEGT. Trimming shortened V by 4 bases and J by 3 bases, and 4 bases separated the two germline ends. This CDR3 spans 11 amino acids.

A word on this clonotype: At one end, the junction sequence differs from germline, possibly due to a read error. The chain is built from TRBV5-7 and TRBJ2-1, with D possibly being TRBD2 (6 bases). TRBV5-7 carries the ORF label, with uncertain function. The length of the CDR3 is 15 residues. As DNA, the CDR3 is TGCGCCAGCAGCCAACGCCGGGACTCCGACAATGAGCAGTTCTTC. Translating it yields CASSQRRDSDNEQFF.

In this sample, this clonotype turned up a few times. V usage is TRBV7-2 and J usage is TRBJ2-1; D uncertain. Germline V gene sequence: CDR1 SGHTA, CDR2 FQGNSA. CDR3 length: 14 residues. V was cut by 4 bases and J by 9 bases, with 16 bases left in between. Here the CDR3 reads CASSSKRIQREQFF. The CDR3 nucleotides read TGTGCCAGCAGCTCAAAAAGGATCCAGCGTGAGCAGTTCTTC.